This TCR beta chain was recorded in a study of blood T cells in healthy people across ages. The CDR3 is 14 residues long. CDR1 and CDR2 from the germline V gene are MDHEN and SYDVKM. V dropped 6 bases and J dropped 3 bases, with 13 bases sitting between them. Those donating, healthy Caucasian individuals from Russia, were aged roughly 6 to 90. Alongside a J-beta primer mix, a sample-barcoded 5' primer served in a second PCR lasting roughly 6 to 12 cycles. TCRdb reanalysed the 5' RACE reads using MiXCR and keeps one entry per CDR3 protein. The sample includes hundreds of thousands of distinct CDR3 sequences, 49% of them seen just once.

The sequenced material came from blood. The genes are TRBV28 and TRBJ2-3, with D perhaps assigned TRBD1 or TRBD2 (7 bases each). The clonotype comes from a woman aged 60-70 years in good health. For the CDR3, the DNA is TGTGCCAGCAGACGACAGGGAGGGACAGATACGCAGTATTTT. It yields the protein CASRRQGGTDTQYF.